One and the same sample provided the 6 T cell receptor beta chains below, sequenced in a study of blood T cell repertoires in COVID-19. Sequencing was performed with immunoSEQ multiplex PCR; in TCRdb, only in-frame clones are kept and a portion is missing. The sample holds 67,000 or so clones; 70% to 85% are singletons and the top ten take approximately 28%. The sample was peripheral blood. The receptors here all came from a man aged 65 to 85 with acute or convalescent COVID-19.

Only a few counts were recorded for this clone. The chain recombines TRBV15 with TRBJ2-7; D may be TRBD1 (6 bases). V was cut by 1 base and J by 0 bases, with 10 bases left in between. CDR3 size: 15 residues. Germline V gene data show CDR1 as LNHNV and CDR2 as YYDKDF (reference sequence). This CDR3 is CATSRGGQYSYEQYF. CDR3 sequence (DNA): TGTGCCACCAGCAGAGGGGGACAATACTCCTACGAGCAGTACTTC.

J is TRBJ2-7 and V is TRBV28, with 10 bases lining up with TRBD2. With 5 bases clipped from V and 2 bases from J, the junction kept 6 bases outside the gene matches. CDR1 is MDHEN and CDR2 is SYDVKM in the germline V gene. The CDR3 totals 15 residues. The CDR3 bases are TGTGCCAGCAGTGCCACCGGGACTAGCGCCTACGAGCAGTACTTC. It yields the protein CASSATGTSAYEQYF.

The chain carries TRBV30 and TRBJ2-5; 14 bases align to TRBD2. Losses at the gene ends were 1 base for V and 13 bases for J; bases not matched to a gene: 5. The germline gives CDR1 GTSNPN, CDR2 SVGIG (reference sequence). The length of the CDR3 is 13 residues. In DNA, the CDR3 is TGTGCCTGGAGTGCGGGACTAGCGGGAGTGGGGTACTTC. It encodes CAWSAGLAGVGYF.

The chain combines TRBV15 with TRBJ2-6, with D unresolved. The CDR3 totals 14 residues. Trimming took off 5 bases at V and 5 bases at J, with 10 bases between the two ends. Germline CDR1 is LNHNV and CDR2 is YYDKDF (reference sequence). The CDR3 nucleotides read TGTGCCACCAGCCGGGTAGCCAGGGCCAACGTCCTGACTTTC. It encodes CATSRVARANVLTF. The complete variable domain, with remaining parts taken from reference TRBV15 and TRBJ2-6, reads DAMVIQNPRYQVTQFGKPVTLSCSQTLNHNVMYWYQQKSSQAPKLLFHYYDKDFNNEADTPDNFQSRRPNTSFCFLDIRSPGLGDTAMYLCATSRVARANVLTFGAGSRLTVL.

The chain uses TRBV28 and TRBJ2-5, with TRBD2 identical over 14 bases. CDR1 is MDHEN and CDR2 is SYDVKM in the germline V gene. The length of the CDR3 is 16 residues. Trimming took 6 bases from V and 2 from J; bases not matched to a gene: 5. For the CDR3, the DNA is TGTGCCAGCAGCTCGGGACTAGCGGGGGAACAAGAGACCCAGTACTTC. This sequence encodes CASSSGLAGEQETQYF.

The gene calls are TRBV21-1 and TRBJ2-7; TRBD2, as called in the table, went unchecked against the DNA. TRBV21-1 is designated a pseudogene. The CDR3 is 15 amino acids. The DNA for the CDR3 is TGTGCCAGCAGCAAAGTTAGAACTAGCGATGGGGAGCAGTACTTC. Amino acids: CASSKVRTSDGEQYF.